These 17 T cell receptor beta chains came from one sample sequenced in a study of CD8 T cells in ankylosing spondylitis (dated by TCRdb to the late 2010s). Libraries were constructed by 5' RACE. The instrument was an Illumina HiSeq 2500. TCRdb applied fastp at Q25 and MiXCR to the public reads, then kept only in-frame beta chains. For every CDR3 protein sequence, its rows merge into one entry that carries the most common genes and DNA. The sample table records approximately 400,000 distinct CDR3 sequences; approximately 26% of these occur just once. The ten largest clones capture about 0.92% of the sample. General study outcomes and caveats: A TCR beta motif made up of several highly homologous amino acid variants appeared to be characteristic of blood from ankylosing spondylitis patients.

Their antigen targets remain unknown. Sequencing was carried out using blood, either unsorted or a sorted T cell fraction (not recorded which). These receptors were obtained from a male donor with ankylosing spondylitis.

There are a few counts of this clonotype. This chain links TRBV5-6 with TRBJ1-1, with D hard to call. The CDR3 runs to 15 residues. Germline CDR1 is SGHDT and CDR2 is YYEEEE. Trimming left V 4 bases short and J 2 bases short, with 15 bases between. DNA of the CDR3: TGTGCCAGCAGCCCTAACCCAGTGGATAACACTGAAGCTTTCTTT. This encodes CASSPNPVDNTEAFF.

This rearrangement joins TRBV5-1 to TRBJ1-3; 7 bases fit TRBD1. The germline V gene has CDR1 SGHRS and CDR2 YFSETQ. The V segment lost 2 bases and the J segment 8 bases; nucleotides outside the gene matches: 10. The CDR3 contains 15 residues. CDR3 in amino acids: CASSLAQGREDTIYF. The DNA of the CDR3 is TGCGCCAGCAGCTTAGCACAGGGGAGAGAAGACACCATATATTTT.

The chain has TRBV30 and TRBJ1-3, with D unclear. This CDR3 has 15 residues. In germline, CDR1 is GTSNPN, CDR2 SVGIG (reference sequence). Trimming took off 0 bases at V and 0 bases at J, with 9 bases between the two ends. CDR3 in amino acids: CAWSVGRSSGNTIYF. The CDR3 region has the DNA TGTGCCTGGAGTGTTGGACGGAGCTCTGGAAACACCATATATTTT.

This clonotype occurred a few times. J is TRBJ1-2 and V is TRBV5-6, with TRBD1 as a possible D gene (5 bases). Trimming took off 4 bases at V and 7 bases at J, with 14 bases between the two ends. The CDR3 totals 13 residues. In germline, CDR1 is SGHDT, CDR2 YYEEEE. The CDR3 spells CASSPGRRSGYTF. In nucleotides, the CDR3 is TGTGCCAGCAGCCCGGGACGGAGATCTGGCTACACCTTC.

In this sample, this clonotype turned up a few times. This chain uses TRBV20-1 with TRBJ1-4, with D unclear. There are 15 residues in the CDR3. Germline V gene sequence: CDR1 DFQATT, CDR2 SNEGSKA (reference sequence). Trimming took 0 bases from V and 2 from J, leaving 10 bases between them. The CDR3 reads CSARDSTGTNEKLFF. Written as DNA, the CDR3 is TGCAGTGCTAGAGATTCTACGGGGACTAATGAAAAACTGTTTTTT.

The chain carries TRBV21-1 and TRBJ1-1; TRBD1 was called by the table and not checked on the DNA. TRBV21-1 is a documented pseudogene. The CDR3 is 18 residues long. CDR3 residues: CASSKTPRTGQGASEAFF. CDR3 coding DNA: TGTGCCAGCAGCAAAACACCGCGGACGGGGCAGGGGGCGTCTGAAGCTTTCTTT.

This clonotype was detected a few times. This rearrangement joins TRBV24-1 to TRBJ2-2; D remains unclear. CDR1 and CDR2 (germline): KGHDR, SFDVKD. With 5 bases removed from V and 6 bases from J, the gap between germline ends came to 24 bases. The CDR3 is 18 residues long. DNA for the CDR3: TGTGCCACCAGTGGTCTGTTATCCGACACTGGATACGCCGGGGAGCTGTTTTTT. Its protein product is CATSGLLSDTGYAGELFF.

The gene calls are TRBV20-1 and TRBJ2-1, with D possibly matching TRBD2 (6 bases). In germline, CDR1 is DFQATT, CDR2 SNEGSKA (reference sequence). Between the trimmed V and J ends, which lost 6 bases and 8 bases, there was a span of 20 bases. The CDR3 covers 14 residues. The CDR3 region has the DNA TGCAGTGCCACCACGGGACTCCTCGGGGATGAGCAGTTCTTC. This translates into CSATTGLLGDEQFF.

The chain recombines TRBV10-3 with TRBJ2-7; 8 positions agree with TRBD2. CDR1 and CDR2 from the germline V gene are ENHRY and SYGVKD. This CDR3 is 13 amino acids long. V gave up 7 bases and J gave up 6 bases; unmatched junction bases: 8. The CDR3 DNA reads TGTGCCATCAAGAGCGGGAGTGTTTCCGAGCAGTACTTC. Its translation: CAIKSGSVSEQYF.

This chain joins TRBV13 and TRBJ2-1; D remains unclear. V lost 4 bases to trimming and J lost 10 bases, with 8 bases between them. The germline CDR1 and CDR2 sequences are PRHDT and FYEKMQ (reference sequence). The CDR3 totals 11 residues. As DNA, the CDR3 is TGTGCCAGCAGCTATTTTCCGGAGCAGTTCTTC. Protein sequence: CASSYFPEQFF.

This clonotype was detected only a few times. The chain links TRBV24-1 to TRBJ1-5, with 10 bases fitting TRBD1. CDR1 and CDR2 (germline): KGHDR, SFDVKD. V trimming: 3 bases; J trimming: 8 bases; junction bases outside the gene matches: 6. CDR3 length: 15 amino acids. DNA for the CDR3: TGTGCCACCAGTGATCCGGGGACAGGGGAGGAGCCCCAGCATTTT. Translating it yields CATSDPGTGEEPQHF.

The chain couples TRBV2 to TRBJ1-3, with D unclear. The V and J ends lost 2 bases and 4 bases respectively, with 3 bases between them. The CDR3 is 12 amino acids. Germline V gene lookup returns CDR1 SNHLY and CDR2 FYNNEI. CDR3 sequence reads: CASSEYGNTIYF. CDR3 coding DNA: TGTGCCAGCAGTGAATACGGAAACACCATATATTTT.

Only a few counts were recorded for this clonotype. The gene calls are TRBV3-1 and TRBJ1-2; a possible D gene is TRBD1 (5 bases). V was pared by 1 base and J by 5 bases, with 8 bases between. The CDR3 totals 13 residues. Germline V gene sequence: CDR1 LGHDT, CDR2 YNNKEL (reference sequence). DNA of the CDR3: TGTGCCAGCAGCCAAGCGGGGGAATATGGCTACACCTTC. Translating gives CASSQAGEYGYTF.

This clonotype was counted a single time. Written as DNA, the CDR3 is TGTGCCAGCAGCCCCCCACCGGGGCAGTCTAACTATGGCTACACCTTC. Residues: CASSPPPGQSNYGYTF. The rearrangement uses TRBV7-9 and TRBJ1-2; possible D gene TRBD1, 5 bases. Germline V gene lookup returns CDR1 SEHNR and CDR2 FQNEAQ (reference sequence). V was clipped by 5 bases and J by 0 bases, with 16 bases between them. The CDR3 runs 16 residues.

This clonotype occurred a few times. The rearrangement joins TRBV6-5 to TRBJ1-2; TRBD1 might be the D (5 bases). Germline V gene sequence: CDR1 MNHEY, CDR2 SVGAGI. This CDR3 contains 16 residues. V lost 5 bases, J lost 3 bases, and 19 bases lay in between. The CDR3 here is CASSNRHPNWDYGYTF. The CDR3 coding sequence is TGTGCCAGCAGTAACAGGCACCCTAACTGGGACTATGGCTACACCTTC.

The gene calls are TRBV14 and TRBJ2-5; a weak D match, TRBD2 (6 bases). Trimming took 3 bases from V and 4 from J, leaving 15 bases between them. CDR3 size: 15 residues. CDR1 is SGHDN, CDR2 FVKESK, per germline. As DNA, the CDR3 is TGTGCCAGCAGCCAGCGGGGCTTGTTGGGAGAGACCCAGTACTTC. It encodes CASSQRGLLGETQYF.

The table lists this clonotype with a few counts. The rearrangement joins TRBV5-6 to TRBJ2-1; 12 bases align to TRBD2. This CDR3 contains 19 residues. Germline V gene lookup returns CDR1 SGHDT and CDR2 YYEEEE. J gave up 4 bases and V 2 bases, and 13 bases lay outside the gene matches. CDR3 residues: CASSFSSGLAGRRYNEQFF. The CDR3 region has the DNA TGTGCCAGCAGCTTCAGTAGCGGACTAGCGGGAAGGAGATACAATGAGCAGTTCTTC.